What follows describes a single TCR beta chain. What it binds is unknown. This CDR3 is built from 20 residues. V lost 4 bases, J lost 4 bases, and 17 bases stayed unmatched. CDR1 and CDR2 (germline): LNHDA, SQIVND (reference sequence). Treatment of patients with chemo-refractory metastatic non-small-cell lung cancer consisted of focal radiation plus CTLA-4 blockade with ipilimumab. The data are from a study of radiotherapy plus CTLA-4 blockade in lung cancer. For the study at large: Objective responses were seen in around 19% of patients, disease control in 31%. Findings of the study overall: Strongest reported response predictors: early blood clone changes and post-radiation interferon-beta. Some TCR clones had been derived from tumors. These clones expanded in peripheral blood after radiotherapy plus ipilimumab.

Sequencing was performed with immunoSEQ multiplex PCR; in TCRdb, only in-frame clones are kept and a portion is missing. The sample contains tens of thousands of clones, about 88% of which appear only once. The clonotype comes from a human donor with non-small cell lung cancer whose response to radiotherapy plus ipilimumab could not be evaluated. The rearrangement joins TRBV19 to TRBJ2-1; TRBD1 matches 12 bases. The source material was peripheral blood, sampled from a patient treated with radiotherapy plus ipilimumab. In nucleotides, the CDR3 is TGTGCCAGTAGTAGGGGACAGGGGGCTAGCGGGGTCGTCAGATACAATGAGCAGTTCTTC. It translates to CASSRGQGASGVVRYNEQFF.